These T cell receptor beta chains were read from a single sample in a study of blood T cell repertoires in COVID-19. TCRdb keeps only in-frame clones here, not all; method: immunoSEQ multiplex PCR. The data contain fewer than 250,000 clones, 70% to 90% of them singletons. Sequencing input: peripheral blood. All receptors come from a man between 40 and 49 years old with acute or convalescent COVID-19. The CDR3 runs from the conserved cysteine through the conserved F or W. A D gene is named only where the DNA matches it firmly. Not every row has a clone size; where given, it reads once, few, many or a size class.

.	TRBD2	TRBV7-9	TRBJ2-7	TGTGCCAGCAGCTTAGTTGTAGGACTAGCGGCTTACGAGCAGTACTTC	CASSLVVGLAAYEQYF
.	TRBD1	TRBV9	TRBJ2-2	TGTGCCAGCACCCACGACAGGGAAGGCACCGGGGAGCTGTTTTTT	CASTHDREGTGELFF
few	.	TRBV9	TRBJ2-1	TGTGCCAGCAGCGTAGCTCCGGGACTGGGATACAATGAGCAGTTCTTC	CASSVAPGLGYNEQFF
.	TRBD1	TRBV5-4	TRBJ2-7	TGTGCCAGCAGCGGGAGCGGGACAGGGAACTCCTACGAGCAGTACTTC	CASSGSGTGNSYEQYF
.	TRBD1	TRBV24-1	TRBJ1-5	TGTGCCACCAGTGATTCCCGACAGGGCACGAATCAGCCCCAGCATTTT	CATSDSRQGTNQPQHF
once	.	TRBV28	TRBJ2-7	TGTGCCAGCAGTTTAGCGGGCGTTCTACAGGGTGACTCCTACGAGCAGTACTTC	CASSLAGVLQGDSYEQYF
.	.	TRBV19	TRBJ2-6	TGTGCCAGTAGTTGGGGCCCTGGGGCCAACGTCCTGACTTTC	CASSWGPGANVLTF
.	TRBD1	TRBV11-1	TRBJ2-1	TGTGCCAGCAGCTTAGGGACAGGGAGTGTCAATGAGCAGTTCTTC	CASSLGTGSVNEQFF
.	TRBD1	TRBV5-1	TRBJ2-5	TGCGCCAGCAGTACGCCGGACAGGGAAGAGACCCAGTACTTC	CASSTPDREETQYF
.	.	TRBV7-2	TRBJ2-7	TGTGCCAGCAGCTCCTACAGGGACGAGCAGTACTTC	CASSSYRDEQYF
.	.	TRBV5-1	TRBJ1-1	TGCGCCAGCAGCTTGGCCTCGGGAATTGTCCCTGAAGCTTTCTTT	CASSLASGIVPEAFF
.	TRBD1	TRBV7-9	TRBJ1-4	TGTGCCAGCAGCGAAGGACAGGGTGAACTGTTTTTT	CASSEGQGELFF
.	TRBD1	TRBV6-4	TRBJ1-1	TGTGCCAGCAGCCACAGGGGAGACACTGAAGCTTTCTTT	CASSHRGDTEAFF
.	TRBD1	TRBV19	TRBJ1-1	TGTGCCAGTAAGACAGGGCCGAACACTGAAGCTTTCTTT	CASKTGPNTEAFF
.	TRBD2	TRBV20-1	TRBJ2-5	TGCAGTGCTAGTTTTGAGCGGGGAATTCAAGAGACCCAGTACTTC	CSASFERGIQETQYF
.	.	TRBV11-2	TRBJ2-7	TGTGCCAGCAGCTTAGAGGTACAGGGAGTTTACGAGCAGTACTTC	CASSLEVQGVYEQYF
.	TRBD2	TRBV5-4	TRBJ2-1	TGTGCCAGCAGCAACCTAGCGGGGGGGGATGAGCAGTTCTTC	CASSNLAGGDEQFF
.	.	TRBV7-3	TRBJ2-1	TGTGCCAGCAGCTTAGTACTAAGCTCCTACAATGAGCAGTTCTTC	CASSLVLSSYNEQFF
.	.	TRBV3-1/TRBV3-2	TRBJ1-1	TGTGCCAGCAGCCAAGGTTTTGGCTGGGCTTTCTTT	CASSQGFGWAFF
.	.	TRBV11-3	TRBJ2-1	TGTGCCAGCAGCTTAGAAAACAACAATGAGCAGTTCTTC	CASSLENNNEQFF
.	TRBD1	TRBV28	TRBJ2-7	TGTGCCAGCAGTTCCAGGGGGCTGGAGCAGTACTTC	CASSSRGLEQYF
once	TRBD2	TRBV9	TRBJ2-4	TGTGCCAGCAGCGTAGGGATTAGCGGGGGGCTAGCCAAAAACATTCAGTACTTC	CASSVGISGGLAKNIQYF
.	.	TRBV10-3	TRBJ2-4	TGTGCCATCAGTGAGTCAGACGGGGGCATTCAGTACTTC	CAISESDGGIQYF
.	TRBD2	TRBV7-6	TRBJ2-7	TGTGCCAGCAGCGCCGGGACTAGCGGGGGGGCCTACGAGCAGTACTTC	CASSAGTSGGAYEQYF
.	TRBD2	TRBV6-5	TRBJ2-4	TGTGCCAGCAGTTACTCTGAGCGGGGGGGCTCTTACATTCAGTACTTC	CASSYSERGGSYIQYF
.	TRBD1	TRBV27	TRBJ1-1	TGTGCCAGCAGTCCCTACTCCCAGGACAGGGGGCCAGAAGCTTTCTTT	CASSPYSQDRGPEAFF
.	TRBD2	TRBV6-4	TRBJ2-1	TGTGCCAGCAGTGAACGGGGGGGCCACAATGAGCAGTTCTTC	CASSERGGHNEQFF
few	TRBD1	TRBV9	TRBJ1-2	TGTGCCAGCAGCGGAAGGGACAGGGGCTATGGCTACACCTTC	CASSGRDRGYGYTF
.	.	TRBV28	TRBJ1-1	TGTGCCAGCAGCCGGGTGCTAGGCACTGAAGCTTTCTTT	CASSRVLGTEAFF
.	.	TRBV7-2	TRBJ1-1	TGTGCCAGCAGCCCCCGTGGCAGGGCCACTGAAGCTTTCTTT	CASSPRGRATEAFF
.	.	TRBV7-6	TRBJ1-6	TGTGCCAGCAGCCCCCAGGGCCAGATGAGCTCCTATAATTCACCCCTCCACTTT	CASSPQGQMSSYNSPLHF
.	TRBD2	TRBV7-2	TRBJ2-3	TGTGCCAGCAGGCTAGCGGGGAAGGCAGATACGCAGTATTTT	CASRLAGKADTQYF
once	.	TRBV19	TRBJ1-1	TGTGCCAGTAGACTCAATTCGGGGGGCGGTAACACTGAAGCTTTCTTT	CASRLNSGGGNTEAFF
.	TRBD2	TRBV18	TRBJ2-1	TGTGCCAGCTCACCGTTAAGCGGGGCTCGCTCCTACAATGAGCAGTTCTTC	CASSPLSGARSYNEQFF
.	TRBD1	TRBV7-2	TRBJ1-5	TGTGCCAGCAGACCAGGGCAGGGGGCCTACCCCCAGCATTTT	CASRPGQGAYPQHF
.	.	TRBV9	TRBJ2-1	TGTGCCAGCAGCCCCAAAGAGTTCTCCTACAATGAGCAGTTCTTC	CASSPKEFSYNEQFF
once	TRBD2	TRBV9	TRBJ2-5	TGTGCCAGCAGCGGTCGGACTAGCGGGGAGGGGGAGACCCAGTACTTC	CASSGRTSGEGETQYF
.	.	TRBV29-1	TRBJ1-2	TGCAGCGTACTCCGGGCCCTTAAAGGGGATGGCTACACCTTC	CSVLRALKGDGYTF
.	TRBD1	TRBV7-3	TRBJ1-5	TGTGCCAGCAGCGAAGAGGACAGGGTCGTTCAGCCCCAGCATTTT	CASSEEDRVVQPQHF
few	TRBD1	TRBV4-2	TRBJ1-6	TGTGCCAGCAGCGTAAGCCGGACAGGGGTGAATTCACCCCTCCACTTT	CASSVSRTGVNSPLHF
.	TRBD1	TRBV7-2	TRBJ1-4	TGTGCCAGCAGCTCCCCCGTAACAGGGGGGACAACTAATGAAAAACTGTTTTTT	CASSSPVTGGTTNEKLFF
.	.	TRBV16	TRBJ1-1	TGTGCCAGCAGCCGGCAGGGTAAGACTGAAGCTTTCTTT	CASSRQGKTEAFF
.	TRBD1	TRBV18	TRBJ2-7	TGTGCCAGCTCACCGAGACAGGGGAGTGGGAACTCCTACGAGCAGTACTTC	CASSPRQGSGNSYEQYF
.	.	TRBV2	TRBJ1-3	TGTGCCAGCAGTGAATCAGGGTATGGAAACACCATATATTTT	CASSESGYGNTIYF
.	.	TRBV4-1	TRBJ1-1	TGCGCCAGCAGCCAAGATCCCCAGAGAGGGAGAGAAGCTTTCTTT	CASSQDPQRGREAFF
few	.	TRBV2	TRBJ1-2	TGTGCCAGCAGTGACCAGGGAAACTATGGCTACACCTTC	CASSDQGNYGYTF
.	.	TRBV30	TRBJ1-2	TGTGCCTGGAGTGGGGGCGGGGGTGGCTACACCTTC	CAWSGGGGGYTF